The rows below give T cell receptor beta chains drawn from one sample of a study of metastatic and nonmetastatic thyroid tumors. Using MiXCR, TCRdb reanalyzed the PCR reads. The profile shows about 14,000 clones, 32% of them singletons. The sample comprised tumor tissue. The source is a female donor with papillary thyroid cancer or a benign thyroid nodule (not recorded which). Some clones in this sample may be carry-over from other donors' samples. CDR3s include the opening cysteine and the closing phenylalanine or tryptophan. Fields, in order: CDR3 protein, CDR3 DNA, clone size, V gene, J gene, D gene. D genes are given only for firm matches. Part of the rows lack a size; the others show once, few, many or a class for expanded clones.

CDR3 protein: CASSRDRTFSGNTIYF
CDR3 DNA: TGTGCCAGCAGCCGGGACAGAACATTCTCTGGAAACACCATATATTTT
clone size: few
V gene: TRBV12-3/TRBV12-4
J gene: TRBJ1-3
D gene: TRBD1

CDR3 protein: CATSTSFGAYEQYF
CDR3 DNA: TGTGCCACTTCGACTAGTTTCGGTGCCTACGAGCAGTACTTC
clone size: medium-sized
V gene: TRBV28
J gene: TRBJ2-7
D gene: -

CDR3 protein: CASSQGTSGELFF
CDR3 DNA: TGTGCCAGTAGTCAGGGGACGTCGGGGGAGCTGTTTTTT
clone size: many
V gene: TRBV19
J gene: TRBJ2-2
D gene: -

CDR3 protein: CASSLGPVGETQYF
CDR3 DNA: TGTGCCAGCAGCTTAGGTCCAGTCGGAGAGACCCAGTACTTC
clone size: -
V gene: TRBV11-3
J gene: TRBJ2-5
D gene: -

CDR3 protein: CASSGAYEQYF
CDR3 DNA: TGTGCCAGCAGCGGGGCCTACGAGCAGTACTTC
clone size: medium-sized
V gene: TRBV11-3
J gene: TRBJ2-7
D gene: -

CDR3 protein: CASKYSGTSGQPQHF
CDR3 DNA: TGTGCCAGCAAATATTCCGGGACATCGGGTCAGCCCCAGCATTTT
clone size: many
V gene: TRBV12-3/TRBV12-4
J gene: TRBJ1-5
D gene: -

CDR3 protein: CASSESAFYEQYF
CDR3 DNA: TGTGCCAGCAGTGAATCGGCCTTCTACGAGCAGTACTTC
clone size: -
V gene: TRBV2
J gene: TRBJ2-7
D gene: -

CDR3 protein: CASSEGPNQPQHF
CDR3 DNA: TGTGCCAGCAGTGAGGGGCCTAATCAGCCCCAGCATTTT
clone size: many
V gene: TRBV2
J gene: TRBJ1-5
D gene: -

CDR3 protein: CASSYLLAGSYEQYF
CDR3 DNA: TGTGCCAGCAGTTACTTGTTAGCGGGAAGCTACGAGCAGTACTTC
clone size: few
V gene: TRBV6-6
J gene: TRBJ2-7
D gene: TRBD2

CDR3 protein: CSADPEGNQPQHF
CDR3 DNA: TGCAGTGCGGATCCGGAGGGCAATCAGCCCCAGCATTTT
clone size: -
V gene: TRBV20-1
J gene: TRBJ1-5
D gene: -

CDR3 protein: CSSSFATGPYEQYF
CDR3 DNA: TGTTCCAGCAGTTTCGCGACAGGGCCCTACGAGCAGTACTTC
clone size: -
V gene: TRBV27
J gene: TRBJ2-7
D gene: TRBD1

CDR3 protein: CASSNGAGGEQYF
CDR3 DNA: TGTGCCAGCAGCAACGGAGCGGGAGGCGAGCAGTACTTC
clone size: few
V gene: TRBV6-1
J gene: TRBJ2-7
D gene: TRBD2

CDR3 protein: CASSGTSGSTDTQYF
CDR3 DNA: TGTGCCAGCTCCGGGACTAGCGGTAGCACAGATACGCAGTATTTT
clone size: -
V gene: TRBV18
J gene: TRBJ2-3
D gene: TRBD2

CDR3 protein: CASSQADGLGETQYF
CDR3 DNA: TGTGCCAGCAGCCAAGCTGACGGGCTCGGGGAGACCCAGTACTTC
clone size: many
V gene: TRBV14
J gene: TRBJ2-5
D gene: -

CDR3 protein: CASSYDDEQFF
CDR3 DNA: TGTGCCAGCAGTTACGACGATGAGCAGTTCTTC
clone size: medium-sized
V gene: TRBV6-5
J gene: TRBJ2-1
D gene: -

CDR3 protein: CASSLLGGGSVAGELFF
CDR3 DNA: TGTGCCAGCAGCTTGTTAGGGGGCGGATCAGTGGCCGGGGAGCTGTTTTTT
clone size: -
V gene: TRBV5-4
J gene: TRBJ2-2
D gene: TRBD1

CDR3 protein: CASSLVAGGPHEQFF
CDR3 DNA: TGCGCCAGCAGCTTGGTAGCGGGAGGGCCCCATGAGCAGTTCTTC
clone size: many
V gene: TRBV5-1
J gene: TRBJ2-1
D gene: TRBD2

CDR3 protein: CSVASGRAGGEQFF
CDR3 DNA: TGCAGCGTTGCTAGCGGGAGGGCCGGGGGTGAGCAGTTCTTC
clone size: many
V gene: TRBV29-1
J gene: TRBJ2-1
D gene: TRBD2

CDR3 protein: CSAREPGPLF
CDR3 DNA: TGCAGTGCTAGAGAGCCTGGACCCCTTTTT
clone size: -
V gene: TRBV20-1
J gene: TRBJ1-5
D gene: -

CDR3 protein: CASSPAIFTEQFF
CDR3 DNA: TGTGCCAGCAGCCCCGCCATTTTTACTGAGCAGTTCTTC
clone size: many
V gene: TRBV9
J gene: TRBJ2-1
D gene: -

CDR3 protein: CASSLNRGENTEAFF
CDR3 DNA: TGCGCCAGCAGCCTGAACAGGGGTGAGAACACTGAAGCTTTCTTT
clone size: -
V gene: TRBV4-1
J gene: TRBJ1-1
D gene: TRBD1

CDR3 protein: CSAREQGEGNTIYF
CDR3 DNA: TGCAGTGCTAGAGAACAGGGGGAAGGAAACACCATATATTTT
clone size: -
V gene: TRBV20-1
J gene: TRBJ1-3
D gene: TRBD1

CDR3 protein: CSARGSGDRGEPQHF
CDR3 DNA: TGCAGTGCTAGAGGATCGGGAGACAGGGGTGAGCCCCAGCATTTT
clone size: -
V gene: TRBV20-1
J gene: TRBJ1-5
D gene: TRBD1

CDR3 protein: CAWSVGPEQFF
CDR3 DNA: TGTGCCTGGAGTGTCGGCCCTGAGCAGTTCTTC
clone size: -
V gene: TRBV30
J gene: TRBJ2-1
D gene: -

CDR3 protein: CASSVQGGSYEQYF
CDR3 DNA: TGTGCCAGCAGCGTACAAGGCGGGAGTTACGAGCAGTACTTC
clone size: many
V gene: TRBV9
J gene: TRBJ2-7
D gene: TRBD2

CDR3 protein: CASSQPREGETQYF
CDR3 DNA: TGCGCCAGCAGCCAGCCTCGGGAGGGTGAGACCCAGTACTTC
clone size: -
V gene: TRBV4-1
J gene: TRBJ2-5
D gene: TRBD2

CDR3 protein: CASSDSTSGGAGELFF
CDR3 DNA: TGTGCCAGCAGTGACTCGACTAGCGGGGGGGCCGGGGAGCTGTTTTTT
clone size: few
V gene: TRBV6-2/TRBV6-3
J gene: TRBJ2-2
D gene: TRBD2

CDR3 protein: CASSERGGDQPQHF
CDR3 DNA: TGTGCCAGCAGTGAGCGGGGAGGGGACCAGCCCCAGCATTTT
clone size: few
V gene: TRBV12-3/TRBV12-4
J gene: TRBJ1-5
D gene: -

CDR3 protein: CASSLEIRDEQYF
CDR3 DNA: TGTGCCAGCAGCTTAGAGATCCGGGACGAGCAGTACTTC
clone size: once
V gene: TRBV11-2
J gene: TRBJ2-7
D gene: -

CDR3 protein: CASIQELAVSYEQYF
CDR3 DNA: TGCGCCAGCATCCAAGAGCTAGCGGTCTCCTACGAGCAGTACTTC
clone size: -
V gene: TRBV4-1
J gene: TRBJ2-7
D gene: TRBD2

CDR3 protein: CASSLEGKTQYF
CDR3 DNA: TGTGCCAGCAGCTTAGAAGGGAAGACCCAGTACTTC
clone size: medium-sized
V gene: TRBV11-2
J gene: TRBJ2-5
D gene: -

CDR3 protein: CASSQDRPGSYEQYF
CDR3 DNA: TGTGCCAGCAGCCAAGACAGGCCGGGCTCCTACGAGCAGTACTTC
clone size: medium-sized
V gene: TRBV4-2
J gene: TRBJ2-7
D gene: -

CDR3 protein: CASSYGPRSYEQYF
CDR3 DNA: TGTGCCAGCAGTTACGGCCCTAGGAGCTACGAGCAGTACTTC
clone size: medium-sized
V gene: TRBV6-5
J gene: TRBJ2-7
D gene: -

CDR3 protein: CASGSGQDTEAFF
CDR3 DNA: TGTGCCAGCGGATCGGGTCAGGACACTGAAGCTTTCTTT
clone size: medium-sized
V gene: TRBV9
J gene: TRBJ1-1
D gene: -

CDR3 protein: CASRRLDSTTDTQYF
CDR3 DNA: TGTGCCAGCAGAAGATTGGACAGTACCACAGATACGCAGTATTTT
clone size: many
V gene: TRBV2
J gene: TRBJ2-3
D gene: -

CDR3 protein: CAWSVRTGTGETQYF
CDR3 DNA: TGTGCCTGGAGTGTTCGGACAGGGACGGGAGAGACCCAGTACTTC
clone size: -
V gene: TRBV30
J gene: TRBJ2-5
D gene: TRBD1

CDR3 protein: CSARDVPSGSRKNEQFF
CDR3 DNA: TGCAGTGCTAGAGATGTCCCTAGCGGGAGTAGGAAGAATGAGCAGTTCTTC
clone size: -
V gene: TRBV20-1
J gene: TRBJ2-1
D gene: TRBD2

CDR3 protein: CASSLVQAPAEAFF
CDR3 DNA: TGCGCCAGCAGCTTGGTCCAGGCCCCGGCTGAAGCTTTCTTT
clone size: once
V gene: TRBV5-1
J gene: TRBJ1-1
D gene: -

CDR3 protein: CASSGGTGGAYNEQFF
CDR3 DNA: TGTGCCAGCAGCGGGGGGACAGGGGGCGCCTACAATGAGCAGTTCTTC
clone size: many
V gene: TRBV5-5
J gene: TRBJ2-1
D gene: TRBD1

CDR3 protein: CASSPESLAKNSPLHF
CDR3 DNA: TGCGCCAGCAGCCCCGAGAGCCTTGCGAAGAATTCACCCCTCCACTTT
clone size: medium-sized
V gene: TRBV5-1
J gene: TRBJ1-6
D gene: -

CDR3 protein: CASSSLGGPYEQYF
CDR3 DNA: TGTGCCAGTAGTTCCCTCGGAGGCCCCTACGAGCAGTACTTC
clone size: few
V gene: TRBV19
J gene: TRBJ2-7
D gene: -